This TCR beta chain was obtained from a study of T cell repertoires in cytomegalovirus infection. Study at large: Indications came from public TCR beta signatures; they pointed to CMV infection and to a matching HLA type.

In this sample, this clonotype turned up a few times. Its antigen is unidentified. The CDR3 spans 12 residues. The V gene lost 6 bases and the J gene lost 4 bases, with 9 bases spanning the gap. CDR1 and CDR2 from the germline V gene are LNHDA and SQIVND (reference sequence). General study points: Cumulative frequency of public TCR beta families picked out carriers of CMV plus the relevant HLA.

Using its own MiXCR run on the reads, TCRdb lists one record per CDR3 protein. Of around 140,000 distinct CDR3 sequences listed, about 6% are singletons. Sample: PBMCs. This rearrangement joins TRBV19 to TRBJ1-2; D is unclear. The receptor was derived from a human donor in good health (CMV status not recorded). Some clones in this sample may be carry-over from other donors' samples. CDR3 sequence reads: CASRDELYGYTF. CDR3 in DNA: TGTGCCAGTAGGGATGAGCTCTATGGCTACACCTTC.